This T cell receptor (beta chain) derives from a study of blood T cell repertoires in COVID-19. On the study more broadly: Sample material is recorded as cDNA or gDNA derived from T cells, B-cell-depleted T cells, or PBMCs.

Authors' analysis steps: Cell counts per sample came from amplifying reference gene primers. Here immunoSEQ multiplex PCR was the method, and the copy in TCRdb shows in-frame clones only, minus some. That table supplies the V and J calls and clone size; D and trimming were determined from the DNA. Seen here are tens of thousands of clones, roughly 86% observed once, and the top ten hold more than 9%. Germline CDR1 is SNHLY and CDR2 is FYNNEI. With V trimmed by 5 bases and J by 5 bases, 6 bases remained unmatched. The CDR3 covers 15 residues. The chain links TRBV2 to TRBJ1-4; 9 positions match TRBD1. The sequenced sample consisted of peripheral blood. The TCR sequence derives from a man aged 55 to 70 with acute or convalescent COVID-19. CDR3 nucleotide sequence: TGTGCCAGCAGTCCCTCGACAGGGGGGAATGAAAAACTGTTTTTT. It specifies CASSPSTGGNEKLFF.